This T cell receptor beta chain comes out of a study of beta chain features in type 1 diabetes. Since all of the isolated RNA was reverse transcribed, expressed TCRB transcripts were what got sequenced. Sequencing was performed with immunoSEQ multiplex PCR; in TCRdb, only in-frame clones are kept and a portion is missing. The sample comprises 300,000 or so clones, 6.5% to 10% of which are singletons, and 0.44% rests with the top ten. In this sample, this clone turned up a few times. No antigen is known for it. Findings and caveats of the study: Since sequencing was performed on cDNA, cells with high TCR expression could be over-represented.

The sample consisted of central memory CD4+ T cells from blood. The TCR was taken from a woman under 30 in good health.

The CDR3 DNA follows: TGTGCCAGCAGCTTAGTTACAGCAGATACGCAGTATTTT. The encoded protein is CASSLVTADTQYF. The chain recombines TRBV7-2 with TRBJ2-3; D unresolved. The length of the CDR3 is 13 residues. V gave up 1 base and J gave up 4 bases, with 6 bases separating them. Looked up from germline, CDR1 is SGHTA and CDR2 is FQGNSA.